What follows are 15 T cell receptor beta chains derived from one specimen sequenced in a study of blood T cell repertoires in COVID-19. Libraries were prepared by immunoSEQ multiplex PCR; TCRdb keeps only in-frame clonotypes and omits some of them. The sample has about 270,000 clones, roughly 86% seen once. The sample taken for sequencing was peripheral blood. Receptors were obtained from a man aged 40-49 years with active or convalescent COVID-19.

This chain joins TRBV11-3 and TRBJ1-2; a possible D gene is TRBD1 (5 bases). V was pared by 2 bases and J by 7 bases, with 17 bases between. The V gene's germline CDR1 is SGHNT and CDR2 YENEEA. This CDR3 comprises 15 residues. The CDR3 nucleotides read TGTGCCAGCAGCTTATGGGGCACCTCGTTGGGTGGCTACACCTTC. Amino acids: CASSLWGTSLGGYTF.

V gene TRBV2 combines with J gene TRBJ2-7; 8 nucleotides line up with TRBD2. CDR1 is SNHLY and CDR2 is FYNNEI in the germline V gene. The CDR3 is 12 amino acids. After removal of 11 bases from V and 2 bases from J, the junction contained 5 bases not matched to a gene. DNA of the CDR3: TGTGCCGCCGGGGGGGTCACCTACGAGCAGTACTTC. Translation gives CAAGGVTYEQYF. Looking up the rest from reference TRBV2 and TRBJ2-7 gives the full variable domain: EPEVTQTPSHQVTQMGQEVILRCVPISNHLYFYWYRQILGQKVEFLVSFYNNEISEKSEIFDDQFSVERPDGSNFTLKIRSTKLEDSAMYFCAAGGVTYEQYFGPGTRLTVT.

The chain couples TRBV28 to TRBJ2-1, with D hard to call. The CDR3 is 16 amino acids. The V gene's germline CDR1 is MDHEN and CDR2 SYDVKM. The V end was cut by 8 bases, the J end by 3 bases, with 20 bases between. CDR3 bases: TGTGCCAGCGAAACAAAGAACTACGCGGACTACAATGAGCAGTTCTTC. It encodes CASETKNYADYNEQFF.

The J gene is TRBJ2-7, the V gene TRBV4-1; TRBD2 matches at 12 bases. The CDR3 covers 14 residues. J was trimmed by 5 bases and V by 1 base; bases with no gene match: 0. Germline assignment: CDR1 MGHRA and CDR2 YSYEKL. CDR3 protein: CASSQGLAGDEQYF. In nucleotides, the CDR3 is TGCGCCAGCAGCCAAGGACTAGCGGGAGACGAGCAGTACTTC.

This chain joins TRBV5-1 and TRBJ1-6; possibly TRBD1 for D (5 bases). V was clipped by 4 bases and J by 9 bases, with 20 bases between them. This CDR3 has 16 residues. CDR1 SGHRS and CDR2 YFSETQ come from the germline V gene. Written as DNA, the CDR3 is TGCGCCAGCAGCAAAGCGACAGAGGCGTCGATTTCACCCCTCCACTTT. Translated: CASSKATEASISPLHF.

The CDR3 region is CATSDQAGGRPDTQYF. The DNA of the CDR3 is TGTGCCACCAGTGATCAAGCGGGGGGCCGTCCAGATACGCAGTATTTT. This sequence joins TRBV24-1 and TRBJ2-3, with 9 bases lining up with TRBD2. In germline, CDR1 is KGHDR, CDR2 SFDVKD. The trim removed 3 bases at V and 4 bases at J, leaving 7 bases unmatched. There are 16 residues in the CDR3.

V usage is TRBV9 and J usage is TRBJ2-5; D remains unclear. The germline V gene has CDR1 SGDLS and CDR2 YYNGEE. The V and J ends lost 4 bases and 2 bases respectively, with 9 bases between them. The CDR3 consists of 13 residues. The CDR3 protein is CASSPGGQETQYF. In DNA form, the CDR3 reads TGTGCCAGCAGCCCCGGTGGTCAAGAGACCCAGTACTTC.

This sequence joins TRBV9 and TRBJ2-7; the D gene is possibly TRBD1 (7 bases). Germline lookup yields CDR1 SGDLS and CDR2 YYNGEE. This CDR3 comprises 14 residues. Trimming removed 2 bases from V and 1 base from J, with 10 bases in between. CDR3 protein: CASSVTGRSYEQYF. The CDR3 DNA is TGTGCCAGCAGCGTGACAGGGAGGTCCTACGAGCAGTACTTC.

J is TRBJ2-7 and V is TRBV2, with D possibly TRBD1 on 6 matching bases. V was pared by 4 bases and J by 2 bases, with 12 bases between. This CDR3 region has 14 residues. The germline CDR1 and CDR2 sequences are SNHLY and FYNNEI. The CDR3 loop is CASSVAQGPYEQYF. Written as DNA, the CDR3 is TGTGCCAGCAGTGTTGCACAGGGCCCCTACGAGCAGTACTTC.

V usage is TRBV21-1 and J usage is TRBJ2-3; the table's D call, TRBD2, has no DNA check behind it. TRBV21-1 is noted as a pseudogene. The CDR3 covers 17 residues. This chain's CDR3 is CASSFSRDGVAFLFQYF. The CDR3 region has the DNA TGTGCCAGCAGCTTTTCTCGTGACGGGGTGGCTTTTTTATTTCAGTATTTT.

V usage is TRBV6-5 and J usage is TRBJ2-1; TRBD2 is a possible D gene (5 bases). The germline V and J ends were trimmed by 4 bases and 14 bases, with 15 bases remaining between them. CDR1 is MNHEY and CDR2 is SVGAGI in the germline V gene. The CDR3 loop spans 12 amino acids. The DNA for the CDR3 is TGTGCCAGCAGTTCCCGGACTGGAGTTGAGTTCTTC. Translated: CASSSRTGVEFF.

This chain uses TRBV3-1 (or the pseudogene TRBV3-2) with TRBJ1-4, with D possibly matching TRBD1 (5 bases). The V end was cut by 1 base, the J end by 4 bases, with 10 bases between. This CDR3 has 15 residues. Germline CDR1 and CDR2: LGHDT and YNNKEL (reference sequence). The chain's CDR3 is CASSQAPGGNEKLFF. CDR3 sequence (DNA): TGTGCCAGCAGCCAAGCCCCGGGGGGTAATGAAAAACTGTTTTTT.

This clone was picked up one time. Written as DNA, the CDR3 is TGCGCCAGCAGCCGGGGTGAGCTATGGGAGACCCAGTACTTC. Its translation is CASSRGELWETQYF. The J gene is TRBJ2-5, the V gene TRBV5-1; TRBD2 is a possible D gene (5 bases). Trimming pared 4 bases from V and 5 bases from J, leaving 15 bases between. CDR3 length: 14 residues. In germline, CDR1 is SGHRS, CDR2 YFSETQ.

This clone was counted only a few times. The rearrangement joins TRBV5-1 to TRBJ1-2; TRBD1 matches 7 bases. There are 12 residues in the CDR3. The V and J ends lost 2 bases and 8 bases, in that order; junction bases with no gene match: 3. Germline V lookup: CDR1 SGHRS, CDR2 YFSETQ. CDR3 DNA: TGCGCCAGCAGCTTTACAGGGGAGGGCTACACCTTC. It specifies CASSFTGEGYTF.

CDR3 DNA: TGCGCCAGCGGGCCGGGGACTCCTAATGAAAAACTGTTTTTT. Translating gives CASGPGTPNEKLFF. The rearrangement links TRBV5-1 to TRBJ1-4, with D possibly TRBD1 on 5 matching bases. Trimming cost V 7 bases and J 3 bases, with 13 bases left between them. The CDR3 covers 14 residues. Looked up from germline, CDR1 is SGHRS and CDR2 is YFSETQ.